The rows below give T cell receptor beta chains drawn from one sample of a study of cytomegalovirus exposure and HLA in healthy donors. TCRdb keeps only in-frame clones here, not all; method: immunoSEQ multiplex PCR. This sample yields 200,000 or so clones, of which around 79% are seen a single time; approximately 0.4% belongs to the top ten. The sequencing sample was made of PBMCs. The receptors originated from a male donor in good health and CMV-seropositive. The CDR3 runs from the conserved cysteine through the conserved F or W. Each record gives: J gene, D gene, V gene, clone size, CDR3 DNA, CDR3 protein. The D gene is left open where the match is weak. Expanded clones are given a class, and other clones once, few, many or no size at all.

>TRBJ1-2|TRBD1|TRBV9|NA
TGTGCCAGCAGCAATACCCGGGACAGAATTAACTATGGCTACACCTTC
CASSNTRDRINYGYTF
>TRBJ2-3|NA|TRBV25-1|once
TGTGCCAGCAGTGACCCCAGGGGCACAGATACGCAGTATTTT
CASSDPRGTDTQYF
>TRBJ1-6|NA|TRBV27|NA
TGTGCCAGCGGGGGGAGGCAGAATTCACCCCTCCACTTT
CASGGRQNSPLHF
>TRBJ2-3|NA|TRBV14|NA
TGTGCCAGCAGCCAAGGCCCACGGAGCACAGATACGCAGTATTTT
CASSQGPRSTDTQYF
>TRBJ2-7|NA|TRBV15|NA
TGTGCCACCAGCAGGGGGGCAGCGGGATTAATCTACGAGCAGTACTTC
CATSRGAAGLIYEQYF
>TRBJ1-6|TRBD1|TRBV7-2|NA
TGTGCCAGCAGCCCGGGACAGGGGAATTCACCCCTCCACTTT
CASSPGQGNSPLHF
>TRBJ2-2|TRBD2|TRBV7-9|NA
TGTGCCAGCAGCTGGGGACTAGCGGGCGGGGAGCTGTTTTTT
CASSWGLAGGELFF
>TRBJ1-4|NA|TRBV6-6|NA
TGTGCCAGCAGTACCTCAGCAGGGGATAGTGAAAAACTGTTTTTT
CASSTSAGDSEKLFF
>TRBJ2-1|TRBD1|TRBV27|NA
TGTGCCAGCAGTTTTGACAGGGGGCGCGGAGATGAGCAGTTCTTC
CASSFDRGRGDEQFF
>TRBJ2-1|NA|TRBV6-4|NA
TGTGCCAACATGTTTTTTGCGGGGGCCCCTTCCTACAATGAGCAGTTCTTC
CANMFFAGAPSYNEQFF
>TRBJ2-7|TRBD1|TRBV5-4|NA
TGTGCCAGCAGCTTGGCGAGGGACAGCTCCTACGAGCAGTACTTC
CASSLARDSSYEQYF
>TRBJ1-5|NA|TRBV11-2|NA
TGTGCCAGCAGCTTAGATCAGGGTAGAGGTATGTTGAGCAATCAGCCCCAGCATTTT
CASSLDQGRGMLSNQPQHF
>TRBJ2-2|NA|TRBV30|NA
TGTGCCTGGAGTGTTTGGGAGGCCGGGGAGCTGTTTTTT
CAWSVWEAGELFF
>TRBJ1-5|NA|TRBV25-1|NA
TGTGCCAGCAGTGGGGGGGTAGCTAACAATCAGCCCCAGCATTTT
CASSGGVANNQPQHF
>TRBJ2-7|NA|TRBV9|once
TGTGCCAGCACCCCGGAGCGGAACTCCTACGAGCAGTACTTC
CASTPERNSYEQYF
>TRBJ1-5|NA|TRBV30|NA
TGTGCCTGGAGTACTCCGGGACTCGGGGGGCGCAATCAGCCCCAGCATTTT
CAWSTPGLGGRNQPQHF
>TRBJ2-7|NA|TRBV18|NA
TGTGCCAGCTCACCGAGACCGGAGGAGCAGTACTTC
CASSPRPEEQYF
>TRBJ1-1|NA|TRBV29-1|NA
TGCAGCGCACAGGGGAACACTGAAGCTTTCTTT
CSAQGNTEAFF
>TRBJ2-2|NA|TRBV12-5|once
TGTGCTAGTGGGGAGGGTAACACCGGGGAGCTGTTTTTT
CASGEGNTGELFF
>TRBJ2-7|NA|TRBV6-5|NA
TGTGCCAGCAGTTACGCCTCGGCAGGGGCCTACGAGCAGTACTTC
CASSYASAGAYEQYF
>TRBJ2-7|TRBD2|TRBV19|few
TGTGCCAGTAGTCCGGGACTAGCGGTCTACGAGCAGTACTTC
CASSPGLAVYEQYF
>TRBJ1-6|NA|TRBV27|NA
TGTGCCAGCAGTTCCGGGACTTATAATTCACCCCTCCACTTT
CASSSGTYNSPLHF
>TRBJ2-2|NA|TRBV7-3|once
TGTGCCAGCAGCCCTACCACCGGGGAGCTGTTTTTT
CASSPTTGELFF
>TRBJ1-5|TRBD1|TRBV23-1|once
TGCGCCAGCAGTCAGCCGGGACAGGTCTTATCTTTT
CASSQPGQVLSF
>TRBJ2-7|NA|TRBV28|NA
TGTGCCAGCAGGTTGACAGGCCCAAATTACGAGCAGTACTTC
CASRLTGPNYEQYF
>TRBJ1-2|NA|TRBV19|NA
TGTGCCAGTAGTATCCCAGACACTTTTGGCTACACCTTC
CASSIPDTFGYTF
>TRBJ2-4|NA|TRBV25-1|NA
TGTGCCAGCAGTGAGCCCAGGCCCACCAAAAACATTCAGTACTTC
CASSEPRPTKNIQYF
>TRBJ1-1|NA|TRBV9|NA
TGTGCCAGCAGCGTAGAGGTCGGGGGATCTGAAGCTTTCTTT
CASSVEVGGSEAFF
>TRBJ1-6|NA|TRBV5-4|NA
TGTGCCAGCAGCTTGAACAGGGTGGATTCACCCCTCCACTTT
CASSLNRVDSPLHF
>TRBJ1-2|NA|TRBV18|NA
TGTGCCAGCTCCCCCACAGTCGACAACTATGGCTACACCTTC
CASSPTVDNYGYTF
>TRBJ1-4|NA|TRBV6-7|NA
TGTGCCAGCTTAGGAGGGGAGGATGAAAAACTGTTTTTT
CASLGGEDEKLFF
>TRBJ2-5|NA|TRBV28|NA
TGTGCCAGCAGCCCAAGTTGGGACTCAAAGACCCAGTACTTC
CASSPSWDSKTQYF
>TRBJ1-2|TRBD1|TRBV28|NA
TGTGCCAGCAGTTTAATGGACAGGATCGTCCATGGCTACACCTTC
CASSLMDRIVHGYTF
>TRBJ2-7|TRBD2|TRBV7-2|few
TGTGCCAGCAGCTTGGTTCTGGGGGAGGGGTACTTC
CASSLVLGEGYF
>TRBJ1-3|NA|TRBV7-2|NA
TGTGCCAGCAACGCCAATATGCAGGGAAACACCATATATTTT
CASNANMQGNTIYF
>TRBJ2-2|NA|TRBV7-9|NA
TGTGCCAGCAGTTCAACGAGTCCCGGGGAGCTGTTTTTT
CASSSTSPGELFF
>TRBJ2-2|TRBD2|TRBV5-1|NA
TGCGCCAGCAGCTTCGGGACTAGCGGGCGACAGAACACCGGGGAGCTGTTTTTT
CASSFGTSGRQNTGELFF